This TCR beta chain was found in a study of CD8 T cells in ankylosing spondylitis. Study-level findings and limits: With a CD8+ phenotype, disease-linked clones were relatively rare in peripheral blood. Disease-linked clones reportedly concentrated significantly in matched ankylosing spondylitis synovial fluid. Made up of under 10 highly homologous variants, a TCR beta motif appeared characteristic of ankylosing spondylitis blood.

CDR1 and CDR2 (germline): KGHSH, LQKENI. Trimming took off 0 bases at V and 5 bases at J, with 14 bases between the two ends. The CDR3 runs 15 residues. Using its own MiXCR run on the 5' RACE reads, TCRdb lists one record per CDR3 protein. The sample has under 120,000 distinct CDR3 sequences, under 30% seen once; the top ten hold about 12%. Worth noting for this clonotype: Antigen unknown.

The TCR originated in a male donor with ankylosing spondylitis. The V and J genes are TRBV18 and TRBJ2-7, with D possibly being TRBD1 or TRBD2 (5 bases each). Source material: synovial fluid, either unsorted or a sorted T cell fraction (not recorded which). The CDR3 is CASSPPSDGDHEQYF. In DNA form, the CDR3 reads TGTGCCAGCTCACCACCGTCGGACGGGGACCACGAGCAGTACTTC.